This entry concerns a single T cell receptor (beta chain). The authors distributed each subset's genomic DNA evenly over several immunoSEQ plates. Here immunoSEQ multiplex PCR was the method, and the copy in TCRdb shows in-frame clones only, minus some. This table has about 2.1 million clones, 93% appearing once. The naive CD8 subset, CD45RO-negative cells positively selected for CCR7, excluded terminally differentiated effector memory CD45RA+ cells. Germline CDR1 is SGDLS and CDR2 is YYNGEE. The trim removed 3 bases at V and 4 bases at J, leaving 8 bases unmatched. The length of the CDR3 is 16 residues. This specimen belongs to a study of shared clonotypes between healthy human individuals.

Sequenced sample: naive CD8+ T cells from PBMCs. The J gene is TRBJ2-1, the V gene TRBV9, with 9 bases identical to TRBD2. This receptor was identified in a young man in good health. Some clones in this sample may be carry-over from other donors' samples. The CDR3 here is CASSEGSSGDYNEQFF. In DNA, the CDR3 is TGTGCCAGCAGCGAGGGGTCTAGCGGGGATTACAATGAGCAGTTCTTC.